The 20 T cell receptor beta chains in this list originate from one sample, sequenced in a study of T cells after yellow fever vaccination. TCRdb called the 5' RACE reads again in MiXCR, with one record for every CDR3 protein. The sample includes about 69,000 distinct CDR3 sequences, approximately 5% of them seen just once. The source was CD4+ T cells sorted from PBMCs, collected less than 16 days after the first yellow fever vaccination. Receptors were obtained from a man in his late teens or twenties who received the YFV17D yellow fever vaccine.

This clonotype was observed a handful of times. The chain combines TRBV7-2 with TRBJ2-5; 8 nucleotides match TRBD1. This CDR3 is built from 15 residues. Trimming cost V 1 base and J 1 base; bases outside gene matches: 2. Germline V CDR1 and CDR2: SGHTA, FQGNSA. CDR3 sequence (DNA): TGTGCCAGCAGCTTAGGTGGACAGGGCCAAGAGACCCAGTACTTC. It codes for CASSLGGQGQETQYF.

This clonotype was seen at least ten times. V and J are TRBV20-1 and TRBJ1-5, with a tentative D call TRBD1 (6 bases). Germline CDR1 DFQATT, CDR2 SNEGSKA (reference sequence). CDR3 size: 14 residues. V dropped 6 bases and J dropped 1 base, with 13 bases sitting between them. CDR3 DNA: TGCAGTGCCCTACAGGGAGGAAGCAATCAGCCCCAGCATTTT. Translating it yields CSALQGGSNQPQHF.

At least ten counts were recorded for this clonotype. The J gene is TRBJ1-6, the V gene TRBV6-5; possible D gene TRBD1, 6 bases. V was shortened by 5 bases and J by 10 bases, with 9 bases between the two germline ends. Germline V gene lookup returns CDR1 MNHEY and CDR2 SVGAGI. The CDR3 covers 12 residues. In nucleotides, the CDR3 is TGTGCCAGCAGTACGGGGGGCTCACCCCTCCACTTT. Protein product: CASSTGGSPLHF.

This clonotype has a count of ten or more. The chain has TRBV5-1 and TRBJ1-2; D perhaps matches TRBD1 (6 bases). CDR3 length equals 14 residues. Germline-derived CDR1 and CDR2 are SGHRS and YFSETQ. The V end lost 3 bases, the J end lost 8 bases, and 17 bases lay between the germline ends. The CDR3 region is CASSSRGRGSGYTF. The CDR3 nucleotides are TGCGCCAGCAGCTCCCGGGGCAGGGGCTCCGGCTACACCTTC.

This clonotype was counted at least ten times. The CDR3 reads CASSPTNQSPLHF. For the CDR3, the DNA is TGTGCCAGCAGCCCAACCAATCAGTCACCCCTCCACTTT. The chain has TRBV3-1 and TRBJ1-6; D unresolved. Germline V CDR1 and CDR2: LGHDT, YNNKEL (reference sequence). This CDR3 comprises 13 residues. The V and J ends lost 4 bases and 10 bases respectively, with 11 bases between them. The full variable domain, rest sourced from reference TRBV3-1 and TRBJ1-6, is DTAVSQTPKYLVTQMGNDKSIKCEQNLGHDTMYWYKQDSKKFLKIMFSYNNKELIINETVPNRFSPKSPDKAHLNLHINSLELGDSAVYFCASSPTNQSPLHFGNGTRLTVT.

This clonotype was detected many times. The chain recombines TRBV7-2 with TRBJ1-1; D unresolved. The ends were cut back, 2 bases at V and 6 bases at J, with 13 bases in the middle. The CDR3 covers 14 residues. Per germline, CDR1 SGHTA and CDR2 FQGNSA. The CDR3 here is CASSLRLLGAEAFF. In DNA form, the CDR3 reads TGTGCCAGCAGCTTACGACTTTTGGGCGCTGAAGCTTTCTTT.

This clonotype came up a few times. This may come from a read error, since a much larger clone is one base off. The rearrangement links TRBV12-3 or TRBV12-4 to TRBJ2-3; the D gene is possibly TRBD1 (6 bases). The CDR3 covers 14 residues. The CDR3 protein is CASRPGTSTDTKYF. In DNA form, the CDR3 reads TGTGCCAGCAGGCCCGGGACAAGCACAGATACGAAGTATTTT.

In this sample, this clonotype turned up many times. The gene calls are TRBV5-1 and TRBJ2-2; D not certain. Per germline, CDR1 SGHRS and CDR2 YFSETQ. The CDR3 spans 14 residues. V dropped 0 bases and J dropped 3 bases, with 6 bases sitting between them. The CDR3 DNA sequence: TGCGCCAGCAGCTTGGAGACCTACACCGGGGAGCTGTTTTTT. Translation: CASSLETYTGELFF.

This clonotype showed up many times. The chain recombines TRBV7-2 with TRBJ2-5; D gene unclear. Germline CDR1 SGHTA, CDR2 FQGNSA. V gave up 5 bases and J gave up 7 bases, with 8 bases separating them. CDR3 length: 11 residues. The CDR3 reads CASSLTWTQYF. Written as DNA, the CDR3 is TGTGCCAGCAGCCTCACTTGGACCCAGTACTTC.

This clonotype was detected ten times or more. The chain employs TRBV6-5 and TRBJ2-5; TRBD2 is a possible D gene (5 bases). Trimming took off 2 bases at V and 5 bases at J, with 12 bases between the two ends. The CDR3 extends over 14 amino acids. Per the germline V gene, CDR1 is MNHEY and CDR2 is SVGAGI. The CDR3 sequence is CASSYRAGGETQYF. Written as DNA, the CDR3 is TGTGCCAGCAGTTACAGGGCCGGCGGGGAGACCCAGTACTTC.

At least ten counts were recorded for this clonotype. The chain links TRBV5-1 to TRBJ2-3; 7 positions agree with TRBD2. The CDR3 has 13 amino acids. V was pared by 7 bases and J by 5 bases, with 7 bases of the junction left unmatched. The V gene's germline CDR1 is SGHRS and CDR2 YFSETQ. The CDR3 nucleotides read TGCGCCAGCGCGGGGGTTGAAGGAGATACGCAGTATTTT. It specifies CASAGVEGDTQYF.

This clonotype was recorded at least ten times. V is TRBV7-3 and J is TRBJ1-1; D is possibly TRBD1 (5 bases). Germline CDR1 reads SGHTA; CDR2 reads FQGTGA. Trimming took 3 bases from V and 1 from J, leaving 15 bases between them. The CDR3 spans 16 residues. Written as DNA, the CDR3 is TGTGCCAGCAGCTTGGTCCCCCGGGGCGGGAACACTGAAGCTTTCTTT. Its translation is CASSLVPRGGNTEAFF.

This clonotype showed up many times. The V call is TRBV27, the J call TRBJ2-1; D ambiguous. The germline V gene has CDR1 MNHEY and CDR2 SMNVEV (reference sequence). The CDR3 is 14 residues long. Trimming stripped 7 bases from V and 9 bases from J, with 19 bases between. This chain's CDR3 is CASILGQAKGEQFF. The CDR3 nucleotides are TGTGCCAGCATACTTGGGCAGGCTAAGGGTGAGCAGTTCTTC.

This clonotype was observed once. A much larger clone is a single base away; this may be a read error. The chain links TRBV7-9 to TRBJ2-2, with D hard to call. The ends were cut back, 10 bases at V and 6 bases at J, with 18 bases in the middle. The CDR3 consists of 14 residues. Germline CDR1 SEHNR, CDR2 FQNEAQ (reference sequence). CDR3 bases: TGTGCCACCCCCCGCGTGACAAATTCCGGGGAGCTGTTTTTT. This translates into CATPRVTNSGELFF.

This clonotype was seen at least ten times. The chain links TRBV2 to TRBJ2-1; D not certain. The CDR3 loop spans 13 amino acids. The germline V gene has CDR1 SNHLY and CDR2 FYNNEI. Between the trimmed V and J ends, which lost 7 bases and 1 base, there was a span of 8 bases. The CDR3 coding sequence is TGTGCCAGCATCCAGGAGTCCTACAATGAGCAGTTCTTC. Translation gives CASIQESYNEQFF.

This clonotype was detected many times. The chain recombines TRBV6-5 with TRBJ1-1, with a possible D match to TRBD1 (6 bases). CDR1 MNHEY and CDR2 SVGAGI come from the germline V gene. The CDR3 extends over 15 amino acids. V was clipped by 5 bases and J by 8 bases, with 21 bases between them. CDR3 DNA: TGTGCCAGCAGTCCTCCTTATGGATATGACAGGGAAGCTTTCTTT. Translated: CASSPPYGYDREAFF.

This clonotype was seen ten or more times. This chain joins TRBV7-2 and TRBJ1-5; weak D call: TRBD1 (5 bases). The germline V gene encodes CDR1 SGHTA and CDR2 FQGNSA. This CDR3 has 16 residues. Trimming took off 1 base at V and 2 bases at J, with 12 bases between the two ends. The CDR3 sequence is CASSLVWDVGNQPQHF. CDR3 DNA: TGTGCCAGCAGCTTAGTGTGGGACGTAGGCAATCAGCCCCAGCATTTT.

On this clonotype: A much larger clone differs from this one at a single base, so this may be a read error. The genes are TRBV5-6 and TRBJ1-2, with D unresolved. The ends were cut back, 0 bases at V and 5 bases at J, with 14 bases in the middle. This CDR3 region has 15 residues. Germline V gene data show CDR1 as SGHDT and CDR2 as YYEEEE. The CDR3: CASSLVGGRGYGYTF. The CDR3 DNA follows: TGTGCCAGCAGCTTGGTGGGCGGGCGAGGGTATGGCTACACCTTC.

This clonotype occurred many times. The V and J genes are TRBV7-9 and TRBJ2-3, with D maybe TRBD2 (5 bases). The CDR3 is 13 amino acids. Per germline, CDR1 SEHNR and CDR2 FQNEAQ (reference sequence). Trimming pared 7 bases from V and 4 bases from J, leaving 12 bases between. The CDR3: CASTSSSADTQYF. In nucleotides, the CDR3 is TGTGCCAGCACCTCAAGTAGCGCAGATACGCAGTATTTT.

This clonotype was counted at least ten times. The rearrangement joins TRBV30 to TRBJ2-7; 7 nucleotides agree with TRBD2. V was clipped by 3 bases and J by 12 bases; unmatched bases: 8. CDR3 length equals 11 residues. CDR1 and CDR2 (germline): GTSNPN, SVGIG (reference sequence). CDR3 sequence reads: CAWRSGAHGYF. The DNA for the CDR3 is TGTGCCTGGAGAAGCGGGGCCCACGGGTACTTC. Looking up the rest from reference TRBV30 and TRBJ2-7 gives the full variable domain: SQTIHQWPATLVQPVGSPLSLECTVEGTSNPNLYWYRQAAGRGLQLLFYSVGIGQISSEVPQNLSASRPQDRQFILSSKKLLLSDSGFYLCAWRSGAHGYFGPGTRLTVT.